A selection of T cell receptor beta chains follows, all from one sample in a study of T cells in tuberculosis. Method: immunoSEQ multiplex PCR; TCRdb's copy keeps in-frame clones and lacks some. The table has tens of thousands of clones, 70% to 90% seen once; the top ten hold more than 12%. This specimen consisted of PBMCs, obtained at tuberculosis diagnosis. These receptors came from an adult with tuberculosis. The CDR3 runs from the conserved cysteine through the conserved F or W. The D gene is left open where the match is weak. Size is stated for part of the rows, as once, few or many counts, or as a class when the clone is expanded.

J,V,size,D,DNA,CDR3
TRBJ2-5,TRBV2,.,.,TGTGCCAGCAGTACTGGGGGGGAGACCCAGTACTTC,CASSTGGETQYF
TRBJ2-1,TRBV19,.,.,TGTGCCAGTAGTATGCCTAGCCGTGAGCAGTTCTTC,CASSMPSREQFF
TRBJ2-7,TRBV10-1,.,TRBD1,TGCGCCAGCAGTCGGGGTGGGACAGGGGCATACGAGCAGTACTTC,CASSRGGTGAYEQYF
TRBJ2-7,TRBV27,.,TRBD2,TGTGCCAGCAGTCATTTACTAGCGGGAGCCCACGAGCAGTACTTC,CASSHLLAGAHEQYF
TRBJ1-2,TRBV28,.,TRBD1,TGTGCCAGCAGTTTGCTTCAGGGGGCGCCGAATGGCTACACCTTC,CASSLLQGAPNGYTF
TRBJ1-4,TRBV7-2,.,TRBD1,TGTGCCAGCAGCACGGCCGGGACAGATAATGAAAAACTGTTTTTT,CASSTAGTDNEKLFF
TRBJ1-1,TRBV20-1,.,.,TGCAGTGCAATCCGGGGAAATGAAGCTTTCTTT,CSAIRGNEAFF
TRBJ2-7,TRBV6-1,.,TRBD1,TGTGCCAGCAGCGGACAGGGTTGGGAGCAGTACTTC,CASSGQGWEQYF
TRBJ2-2,TRBV11-3,.,TRBD1,TGTGCCAGCAGCAGACAGGGGGCGGGGACCGGGGAGCTGTTTTTT,CASSRQGAGTGELFF
TRBJ1-3,TRBV11-2,once,.,TGTGCCAGCAGCTTCGGGGGGTCTGGAAACACCATATATTTT,CASSFGGSGNTIYF
TRBJ1-1,TRBV6-5,.,TRBD1,TGTGCCAGCAGTTCACAGGGGATCGGTGAAGCTTTCTTT,CASSSQGIGEAFF
TRBJ1-1,TRBV29-1,.,TRBD1,TGCAGCGCGGGACAGAGAAACACTGAAGCTTTCTTT,CSAGQRNTEAFF
TRBJ1-3,TRBV28,.,.,TGTGCCAGCAGTCTTAGCTCTGGAAACACCATATATTTT,CASSLSSGNTIYF
TRBJ2-1,TRBV5-1,.,TRBD1,TGCGCCAGCAGCTTTACAGGGGATAATGAGCAGTTCTTC,CASSFTGDNEQFF
TRBJ1-5,TRBV7-2,.,.,TGTGCCAGCAGCTTACAGGGGAATCAGCCCCAGCATTTT,CASSLQGNQPQHF
TRBJ2-1,TRBV19,.,.,TGTGCCAGTAGACTTTACCGGAAAGAGGACAATGAGCAGTTCTTC,CASRLYRKEDNEQFF
TRBJ2-3,TRBV15,.,TRBD1,TGTGCCACCAGCACCAGGGGGCCAGCCACAGATACGCAGTATTTT,CATSTRGPATDTQYF
TRBJ2-7,TRBV30,once,.,TGTGCCTGGAGCCTAGGGGACACCTACGAGCAGTACTTC,CAWSLGDTYEQYF
TRBJ1-2,TRBV27,.,TRBD1,TGTGCCAGCAGTTTAGAAAGTGACAGGGTGACGAAAGATGGCTACACCTTC,CASSLESDRVTKDGYTF
TRBJ2-7,TRBV5-1,.,.,TGCGCCAGCAGCGCGGACTATACTTCCTACGAGCAGTACTTC,CASSADYTSYEQYF
TRBJ2-2,TRBV5-1,.,.,TGCGCCAGCACCTGGGGGGCGGGAGCCCCCGGGGAGCTGTTTTTT,CASTWGAGAPGELFF
TRBJ2-7,TRBV23-1,.,.,TGCGCCAGCAGTCAGTGGAGGAGAACCTACGAGCAGTACTTC,CASSQWRRTYEQYF
TRBJ1-2,TRBV5-4,medium-sized,.,TGTGCCAGCACCCCGCGGAGGGAAATAGGTGGCTACACCTTC,CASTPRREIGGYTF
TRBJ1-2,TRBV6-4,.,.,TGTGCCAGCAGTGACTCTGAAGCAGGGCTAGGGGGCTACACCTTC,CASSDSEAGLGGYTF
TRBJ2-7,TRBV5-6,.,TRBD1,TGTGCCAGCAGCCACGGGACAGAGACGTACGAGCAGTACTTC,CASSHGTETYEQYF
TRBJ1-5,TRBV7-2,.,.,TGTGCCAGCAGCCCCAATATCGGGGGCAATCAGCCCCAGCATTTT,CASSPNIGGNQPQHF
TRBJ1-2,TRBV9,.,.,TGTGCCAGCAGCGCGTCGGCGGGGGTAGGATATGGCTACACCTTC,CASSASAGVGYGYTF
TRBJ2-7,TRBV6-6,.,TRBD1,TGTGCCAGCACCTGGACAGGGGCATTCTACGAGCAGTACTTC,CASTWTGAFYEQYF
TRBJ2-3,TRBV30,.,.,TGTGCCTGGAGTTCCTTCTCAGATACGCAGTATTTT,CAWSSFSDTQYF
TRBJ1-5,TRBV7-8,few,TRBD1,TGTGCCAGCAGTCTTGGACAGGCGCTCCGGGGGGGTAGCAATCAGCCCCAGCATTTT,CASSLGQALRGGSNQPQHF
TRBJ2-3,TRBV25-1,.,.,TGTGCCAGCAAAGCTAGCGGCACAGATACGCAGTATTTT,CASKASGTDTQYF
TRBJ2-7,TRBV5-1,.,TRBD2,TGCGCCAGCTCCCCCAGGACTAGCGGGAGTGTTGGCGAGCAGTACTTC,CASSPRTSGSVGEQYF
TRBJ1-1,TRBV5-1,few,.,TGCGCCAGCAGCTTGGAGGGACTGGGTGAAGCTTTCTTT,CASSLEGLGEAFF
TRBJ1-4,TRBV25-1,.,.,TGTGCCAGCAGTGAATTTGGGCAGGGGTCTGAAAAACTGTTTTTT,CASSEFGQGSEKLFF
TRBJ2-1,TRBV5-1,.,TRBD1,TGCGCCAGCAGCATAGGACAGGGATCCTACAATGAGCAGTTCTTC,CASSIGQGSYNEQFF
TRBJ2-3,TRBV19,.,TRBD1,TGTGCCAGTAGTCCAAGGGACAGGGGCACAGATACGCAGTATTTT,CASSPRDRGTDTQYF
TRBJ2-7,TRBV6-5,.,TRBD1,TGTGCCAGCAGAGGGACAGCTGGGAGCGAGCAGTACTTC,CASRGTAGSEQYF
TRBJ1-1,TRBV6-4,.,.,TGTGCCAGCAGAAAGGAGTTGAACACTGAAGCTTTCTTT,CASRKELNTEAFF
TRBJ1-1,TRBV4-2,.,TRBD1,TGTGCCAGCAGCCAAGATCCGGGACAGGGGAGCACTGAAGCTTTCTTT,CASSQDPGQGSTEAFF
TRBJ1-5,TRBV2,few,.,TGTGCCAGCAGTATGTTCGTGAGGGTCAATCAGCCCCAGCATTTT,CASSMFVRVNQPQHF
TRBJ2-3,TRBV20-1,.,.,TGCAGTGCTCCTAGCACAGATACGCAGTATTTT,CSAPSTDTQYF
TRBJ2-6,TRBV11-2,.,TRBD1,TGTGCCAGCAGCTGGGGACAGGGGTCTGGGGCCAACGTCCTGACTTTC,CASSWGQGSGANVLTF
TRBJ2-1,TRBV27,once,.,TGTGCCAGCAGTTTACGCCTAGGGGTACAGTTCTTC,CASSLRLGVQFF
TRBJ1-4,TRBV7-9,.,.,TGTGCCAGCAGCTTAGGGACATCAACTAATGAAAAACTGTTTTTT,CASSLGTSTNEKLFF
TRBJ2-2,TRBV6-4,.,TRBD1,TGTGCCAGCAGTGAGTCCACAGGGGGTGCCGGGGAGCTGTTTTTT,CASSESTGGAGELFF
TRBJ1-4,TRBV27,.,TRBD1,TGTGCCAGCAGTGGACAGGGGACGGGCGAAAAACTGTTTTTT,CASSGQGTGEKLFF
TRBJ1-2,TRBV7-6,.,.,TGTGCCAGCAGCCTCGATGGGGGGGAGTCTGGCTACACCTTC,CASSLDGGESGYTF
TRBJ2-7,TRBV27,.,TRBD2,TGTGCCAGCAGTTTATCGACTAGCGGGCGCGAGCAGTACTTC,CASSLSTSGREQYF
TRBJ2-1,TRBV29-1,few,.,TGCAGCGTTGTGCTTACAGGGAGCTCCTACAATGAGCAGTTCTTC,CSVVLTGSSYNEQFF